This TCR beta chain was retrieved from a study of Ad26.COV2.S vaccination and SARS-CoV-2 variants. Germline V gene lookup returns CDR1 MNHEY and CDR2 SMNVEV (reference sequence). This CDR3 has 15 amino acids. V gave up 4 bases and J gave up 5 bases, with 17 bases separating them. Sequenced by immunoSEQ multiplex PCR; TCRdb stores in-frame clones only, minus some. In the table there are 200,000 to 300,000 clones, about 83% of which are singletons. Regarding treatment: around 19 received Ad26.COV2.S at low or high dose, single or two shots; about 5 received placebo; per-sample allocation not given. After the first vaccine or placebo injection, samples were drawn on day 63.

Here the sequenced sample was peripheral blood, taken in a trial of Ad26.COV2.S vaccine versus placebo. The chain links TRBV27 to TRBJ1-2, with unresolved D. The clonotype originates from a person aged 18-65 years who received the Ad26.COV2.S COVID-19 vaccine or a placebo. The CDR3 bases are TGTGCCAGCAGTTCCTCGGACCGTCGATTTTATGGCTACACCTTC. As protein: CASSSSDRRFYGYTF.